A selection of T cell receptor beta chains follows, all from one sample in a study of T cells in Graves' hyperthyroidism and ophthalmopathy. From the multiplex PCR reads, TCRdb called clonotypes with MiXCR, one entry per CDR3 protein. Of hundreds of thousands of distinct CDR3 sequences in the sample, around 15% were seen once. The sequenced sample consisted of blood. All receptors derive from a woman in her 50s with Graves' ophthalmopathy. Each CDR3 is given with its conserved first and last residue. The order of the fields is V gene, clone size, CDR3 length, J gene, D gene, CDR3 DNA, CDR3 protein. The D gene is left open where the match is weak. Some rows mark clone size as missing; the rest say once, few, many or name a class of expanded clone.

TRBV19	.	14	TRBJ2-7	.	TGTGCCAGTAGTGTCGCCCCAGGCGACTACGAGCAGTACTTC	CASSVAPGDYEQYF
TRBV6-1	.	14	TRBJ2-5	.	TGTGCCAGCAGCCCAACTAGGAACCAAGAGACCCAGTACTTC	CASSPTRNQETQYF
TRBV2	many	17	TRBJ2-7	TRBD1	TGTGCCAGCTATTCGATAGCCGGGACAGGGGGCCAATACGAGCAGTACTTC	CASYSIAGTGGQYEQYF
TRBV28	.	14	TRBJ1-4	TRBD1	TGTGCCAGCGTATACAGGACAGGGAATGAAAAACTGTTTTTT	CASVYRTGNEKLFF
TRBV14	.	13	TRBJ2-1	.	TGTGCCAGCAGCCCCATGATCGGCTTTGGGCAGTTCTTC	CASSPMIGFGQFF
TRBV7-8	.	12	TRBJ2-3	.	TGTGCCAGCAGTTATATCACGGATACGCAGTATTTT	CASSYITDTQYF
TRBV20-1	few	13	TRBJ1-5	.	TGCAGTGCAGTTTCCGGGGGGAATCAGCCCCAGCATTTT	CSAVSGGNQPQHF
TRBV7-3	many	16	TRBJ2-5	TRBD2	TGTGCCAGCAGCTTAAACGGCGGGAGGGCCAGCGAGACCCAGTACTTC	CASSLNGGRASETQYF
TRBV11-1	many	17	TRBJ2-3	TRBD2	TGTGCCAGCAGTACCGGGACTAGCGGGAGGGCCACAGATACGCAGTATTTT	CASSTGTSGRATDTQYF
TRBV7-6	many	14	TRBJ2-7	.	TGTGCCAGCAGCTACCGACAGGACTCCTACGAGCAGTACTTC	CASSYRQDSYEQYF
TRBV5-5	.	15	TRBJ2-5	TRBD1	TGTGCCAGCAGCCTAACCGGGACAGGTCAAGAGACCCAGTACTTC	CASSLTGTGQETQYF
TRBV20-1	many	14	TRBJ2-7	TRBD1	TGCAGTGCTAGACCGGGACAGGGGCCCTACGAGCAGTACTTC	CSARPGQGPYEQYF
TRBV5-6	few	16	TRBJ2-1	TRBD2	TGTGCCAGCAGCTTGGACTCCGGGACTAGCGACAATGAGCAGTTCTTC	CASSLDSGTSDNEQFF
TRBV11-2	many	20	TRBJ2-7	TRBD2	TGTGCCAGCAGCTTAGTCCGCCCTAGCGGGGAAAGGGGAATGTCCTACGAGCAGTACTTC	CASSLVRPSGERGMSYEQYF
TRBV28	many	14	TRBJ1-1	.	TGTGCCAGCATGCCCTGGGGGGCGAACACTGAAGCTTTCTTT	CASMPWGANTEAFF
TRBV7-2	few	16	TRBJ2-2	.	TGTGCCAGCAGCTTATACAGGGGAGGGGACACCGGGGAGCTGTTTTTT	CASSLYRGGDTGELFF